This TCR beta chain was identified in a study of blood T cell repertoires in COVID-19 (dated by TCRdb to about 2020). About the study as a whole: Collaborator samples came from the United States, Italy and Spain and covered acute and convalescent phases of COVID-19. The material from the prospective study consisted of cDNA or gDNA derived from T cells, B-cell-depleted T cells, or PBMCs. Subjects who had been exposed to COVID-19, were actively infected with it, or had recovered from it provided the deeply sampled blood TCRbeta repertoires that made up the dataset. The repertoires were released in a freely available public database intended as a resource for research on the immune response to SARS-CoV-2. The samples were drawn from the first 160 participants of the ongoing ImmuneRACE study and from 1,254 subjects provided by 6 global collaborators. Nearly every sample came with metadata listing a de-identified subject ID, COVID-19 status, age in years and sex. Where available, HLA class I and class II types were obtained from metadata supplied by the sample provider rather than from assay-based typing.

As for this clone: It has no known antigen specificity. No clone much larger than this one lies a single base away; base qualities are absent.

What the study reported, not specific to this receptor: Clinical and demographic metadata were provided uncurated, with the amount varying by source and participant.

In Seattle, one collaborating source enrolled patients while the infection was active and tracked those patients longitudinally over the course of disease. Whole blood was collected in K2EDTA tubes by collaborating institutions according to the institutions' own protocols. For TCRbeta analysis, collaborators shipped samples in one of three forms: frozen whole blood, isolated PBMCs, or DNA extracted from either of those sample types. TCRbeta CDR3 regions were amplified from genomic DNA using the immunoSEQ Assay, a bias-controlled multiplex PCR. In the original analysis: Nucleated cell counts per sample were estimated from amplification of reference gene primers within the assay. To quantify the absolute abundance of each unique TCRbeta CDR3 rearrangement, sequence reads were collapsed and filtered. For each sample, productive Simpson clonality was calculated by taking the square root of Simpson's diversity index across productive rearrangements. TCRdb obtained this table from immuneACCESS and retained in-frame rearrangements with V and J assigned. These tables miss some clones; where compared with another copy, unresolved V genes account for less than half of the shortfall, and the remainder is unexplained. D and trimming were read from the DNA, whereas the V and J calls and clone size are those reported in that table. In all, the sample holds 150,000 to 190,000 clones, and approximately 85% of those were seen once. Of the sample, more than 6.5% falls within the top ten clones.

CDR1 is given as SGHKS and CDR2 as YYEKEE, both from the germline V gene (reference sequence). V loses 4 bases at its end and J loses 4 bases; junction bases beyond the gene matches: 3. The CDR3 numbers 15 residues from cysteine through phenylalanine. The kept DNA is CDR3 alone, 45 bases in frame from the first base. The sequencing sample was made of peripheral blood. This sequence was found in an older woman with COVID-19, enrolled during active disease. The chain is made from TRBV5-5 and TRBJ2-5; a stretch of 14 junction bases matches TRBD2. At the DNA level, the sequence is TGTGCCAGCAGCCCCGGACTAGCGGGAGGAGAGACCCAGTACTTC. Its amino acids are CASSPGLAGGETQYF.